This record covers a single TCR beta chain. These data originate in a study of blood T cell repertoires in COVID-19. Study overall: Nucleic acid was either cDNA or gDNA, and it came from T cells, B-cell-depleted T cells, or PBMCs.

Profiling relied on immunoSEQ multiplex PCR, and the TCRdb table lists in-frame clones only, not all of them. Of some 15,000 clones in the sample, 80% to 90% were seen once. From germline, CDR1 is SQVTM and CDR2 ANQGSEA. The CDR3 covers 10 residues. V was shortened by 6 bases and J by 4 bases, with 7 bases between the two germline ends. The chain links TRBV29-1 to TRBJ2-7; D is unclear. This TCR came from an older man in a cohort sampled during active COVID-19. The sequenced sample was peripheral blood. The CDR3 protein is CSVADYEQYF. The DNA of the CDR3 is TGCAGCGTCGCGGATTACGAGCAGTACTTC.